This T cell receptor beta chain emerged from a study of T cells in Graves' hyperthyroidism and ophthalmopathy. Study-wide findings and caveats: Ophthalmopathy, as predicted by the model, came a median 6.5 months after the prediction.

RNA transcripts gave rise to amplified TCR beta CDR3 regions. Using the HTBI primer set, a first-round RT-PCR was run on the TCR CDR3. TCRdb re-analysed the multiplex PCR reads in MiXCR, keeping a single row per CDR3 protein. This sample has about 400,000 distinct CDR3 sequences, with roughly 14% found just once. In regard to this clonotype: No antigen is known for it.

Germline lookup yields CDR1 MGHRA and CDR2 YSYEKL. V lost 4 bases and J lost 7, with 17 bases in between. The CDR3 extends over 15 amino acids. Exclusions: uncontrolled infection, other autoimmune disease, pregnancy, lactation. A roughly 9.1 ml volume of fresh peripheral blood provided the PBMCs. The receptor's source is a woman under 30 with Graves' hyperthyroidism. Sequencing used blood. The gene calls are TRBV4-1 and TRBJ2-1, with D perhaps matching TRBD1 (5 bases). CDR3 sequence reads: CASSPHQGGWNEQFF. CDR3 DNA: TGCGCCAGCAGCCCGCACCAGGGCGGTTGGAATGAGCAGTTCTTC.